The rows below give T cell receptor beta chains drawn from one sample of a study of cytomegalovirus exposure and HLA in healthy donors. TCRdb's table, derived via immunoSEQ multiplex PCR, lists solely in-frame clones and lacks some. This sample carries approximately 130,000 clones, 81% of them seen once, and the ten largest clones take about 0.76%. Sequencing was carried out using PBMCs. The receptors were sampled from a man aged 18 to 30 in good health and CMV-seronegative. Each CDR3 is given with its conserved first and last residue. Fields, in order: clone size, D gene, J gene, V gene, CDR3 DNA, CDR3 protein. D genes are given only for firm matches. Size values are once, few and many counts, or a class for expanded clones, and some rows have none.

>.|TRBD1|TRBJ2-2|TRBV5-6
TGTGCCAGCAGCTTCACCCGGGACAGGGACACCGGGGAGCTGTTTTTT
CASSFTRDRDTGELFF
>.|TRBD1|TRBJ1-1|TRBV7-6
TGTGCCAGCAGCTTAAGGGGACGTGGTCTAACAGGGGGCGTCCGGACTGAAGCTTTCTTT
CASSLRGRGLTGGVRTEAFF
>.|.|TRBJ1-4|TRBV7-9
TGTGCCAGCGAGTTTGCAACTAATGAAAAACTGTTTTTT
CASEFATNEKLFF
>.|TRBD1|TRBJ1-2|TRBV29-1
TGCAGCGTGGATATACAGGGGCCCGTACGAGGCTACACCTTC
CSVDIQGPVRGYTF
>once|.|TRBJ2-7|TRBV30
TGTGCCTGGGTCCAACCGGCCCGCACCGGGGGATCCTCCTACGAGCAGTACTTC
CAWVQPARTGGSSYEQYF
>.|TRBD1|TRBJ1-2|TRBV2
TGTGCCAGCAGTGAATGGGGGGACAGGGTTGGCTACACCTTC
CASSEWGDRVGYTF
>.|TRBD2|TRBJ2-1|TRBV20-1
TGCGGCGGGGGGCAACTTGGGGAGCAGTTCTTC
CGGGQLGEQFF
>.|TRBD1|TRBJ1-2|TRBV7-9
TGTGCCAGCAGTGAACCGGGGACAGTCTATGGCTACACCTTC
CASSEPGTVYGYTF
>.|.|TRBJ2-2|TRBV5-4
TGTGCCAGCAGCTTGTACGTGGGGGGATACGGGGAGCTGTTTTTT
CASSLYVGGYGELFF
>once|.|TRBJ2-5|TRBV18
TGTGCCAGCTCACTTAGGGACTCCCGAGCGGAGACCCAGTACTTC
CASSLRDSRAETQYF
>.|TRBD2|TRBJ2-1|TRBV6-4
TGTGCCAGCAGCCCCGAAAGGACTAGCAGCTACAATGAGCAGTTCTTC
CASSPERTSSYNEQFF
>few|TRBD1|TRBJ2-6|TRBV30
TGTGCCTGGAGTCGAGACAGGGTCTCCACTGGGGCCAACGTCCTGACTTTC
CAWSRDRVSTGANVLTF
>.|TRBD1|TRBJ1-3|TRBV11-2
TGTGCCAGCAGCCTCTGGACAGGGGGCAAGGGAAACACCATATATTTT
CASSLWTGGKGNTIYF
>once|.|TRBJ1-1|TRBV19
TGTGCCAGTAGTATTTTTGGCGTGGCGGACACTGAAGCTTTCTTT
CASSIFGVADTEAFF
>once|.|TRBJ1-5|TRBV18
TGTGCCAGCTCACCAGGGGCCGATCAGCCCCAGCATTTT
CASSPGADQPQHF
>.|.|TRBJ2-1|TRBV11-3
TGTGCCAGCAGCTTAGATCGGCTAGCGGAGCAGTTCTTC
CASSLDRLAEQFF
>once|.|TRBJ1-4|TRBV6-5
TGTGCCAGCAGTGCGGGGCAGGGACGGGAAAAACTGTTTTTT
CASSAGQGREKLFF
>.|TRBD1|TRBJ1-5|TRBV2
TGTGCCAGCAGTTACCAGGGGGAACAGCCCCAGCATTTT
CASSYQGEQPQHF
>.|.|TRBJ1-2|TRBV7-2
TGTGCCAGCAGCTTAGTCGTTCAGGCAGGCCCTGGCTACACCTTC
CASSLVVQAGPGYTF
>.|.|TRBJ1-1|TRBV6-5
TGTGCCAGCAGTTACCTGGGGGGGGGACCGGACACTGAAGCTTTCTTT
CASSYLGGGPDTEAFF
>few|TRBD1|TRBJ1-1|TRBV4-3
TGCGCCAGCAGCCAAGAGGGGACAGGGGGCGCGGGCACTGAAGCTTTCTTT
CASSQEGTGGAGTEAFF
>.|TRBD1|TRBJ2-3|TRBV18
TGTGCCAGCTCACCCCTTGGACAGGGCGCCACAGATACGCAGTATTTT
CASSPLGQGATDTQYF
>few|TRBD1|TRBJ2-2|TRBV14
TGTGCCAGCAGCCAACGGGACAGGGTAGTGTACACCGGGGAGCTGTTTTTT
CASSQRDRVVYTGELFF
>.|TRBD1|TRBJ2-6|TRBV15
TGTGCCACCAGCAGCCGGGACAGGGGGGGAGCTGGGGCCAACGTCCTGACTTTC
CATSSRDRGGAGANVLTF
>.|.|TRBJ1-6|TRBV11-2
TGTGCCAGCAGCCGCGGATCATCCTATAATTCACCCCTCCACTTT
CASSRGSSYNSPLHF
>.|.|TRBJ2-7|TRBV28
.
CASSFFGQGNYEQYF
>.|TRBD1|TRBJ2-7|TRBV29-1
TGCAGCGCCATCAGGACAGGGCGCTACGAGCAGTACTTC
CSAIRTGRYEQYF
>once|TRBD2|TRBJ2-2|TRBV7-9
TGTGCCAGCAGCTCAGGACTAGCGGACTACACCGGGGAGCTGTTTTTT
CASSSGLADYTGELFF
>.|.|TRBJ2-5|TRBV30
TGTGCCTGGAGTATGAACAGCTACTTGGAGACCCAGTACTTC
CAWSMNSYLETQYF
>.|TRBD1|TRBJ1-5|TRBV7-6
TGTGCCAGCAGCTCCGGGCAGGGGGCTCCTCAGCCCCAGCATTTT
CASSSGQGAPQPQHF
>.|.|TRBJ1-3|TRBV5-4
TGTGCCAGCAGCATAGACCCAAGAGGGGGAAACACCATATATTTT
CASSIDPRGGNTIYF
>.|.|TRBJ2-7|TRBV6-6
TGTGCCAGCAGCCAAGCTGGGGGCCACGAGCAGTACTTC
CASSQAGGHEQYF
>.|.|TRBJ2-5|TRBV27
TGTGCCAGCAGTTTATCTCTGGGGGCAAGGGAGACCCAGTACTTC
CASSLSLGARETQYF
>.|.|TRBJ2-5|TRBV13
TGTGCCAGCAGCTTAGGAGGTCACTACCTAGCCCCCCACTTC
CASSLGGHYLAPHF
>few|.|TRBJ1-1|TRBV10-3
TGTGCCATCAGTGGTCAGGGAAACACTGAAGCTTTCTTT
CAISGQGNTEAFF
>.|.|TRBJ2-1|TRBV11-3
TGTGCCAGCAGCTTGGCCTCGGGTGGTGAGCAGTTCTTC
CASSLASGGEQFF
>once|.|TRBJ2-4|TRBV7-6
TGTGCCAGCAGCTTGCTAGTGAGCCCAGCCGACATTCAGTACTTC
CASSLLVSPADIQYF
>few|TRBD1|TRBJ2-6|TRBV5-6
TGTGCCAGCTTGACAGGGCCTGGGGCCAACGTCCTGACTTTC
CASLTGPGANVLTF
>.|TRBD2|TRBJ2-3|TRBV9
TGTGCCAGCAGCACTCGACTAGCGGGCACAGATACGCAGTATTTT
CASSTRLAGTDTQYF
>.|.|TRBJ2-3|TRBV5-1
TGCGCCAGCAGCCCGGCGGGTATCCGGGTCGGCACGCAGTATTTT
CASSPAGIRVGTQYF
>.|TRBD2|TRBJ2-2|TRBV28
TGTGCCAGCAGCCCAACTCTGGGGAGGGGGAACACCGGGGAGCTGTTTTTT
CASSPTLGRGNTGELFF
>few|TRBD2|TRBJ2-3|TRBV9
TGTGCCAGCAGCGTATCGGGGGGGCAGACAGATACGCAGTATTTT
CASSVSGGQTDTQYF
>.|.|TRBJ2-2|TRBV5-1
TGCGCCAGCAGCCCTAACCGACTAGTTGTGGGTGGGGAGCTGTTTTTT
CASSPNRLVVGGELFF